This entry lists 3 T cell receptor beta chains sequenced from one sample in a study of response to subunit inactivated influenza vaccine. Each CDR3 protein gets one entry after TCRdb re-called the RT-PCR reads with MiXCR. The repertoire includes about 570,000 distinct CDR3 sequences, around 11% of them detected once, and 8% to 13% sits in the top ten. The sample was also reused in another study, on T cells expressing NK-cell markers. That publication notes: With UMIs, 5'RACE template switching was used to make TCR beta cDNA.

The starting material was PBMCs from blood, obtained on the day of vaccination. Receptors were obtained from a man aged 50-59 years who received an inactivated influenza vaccine.

This clonotype was seen many times. V and J are TRBV27 and TRBJ2-3; 7 bases are shared with TRBD2. The CDR3 is 15 amino acids. With V trimmed by 5 bases and J by 2 bases, 7 bases remained unmatched. CDR1 is MNHEY and CDR2 is SMNVEV in the germline V gene (reference sequence). The CDR3 reads CASSPASGYTDTQYF. The CDR3, as DNA: TGTGCCAGCAGTCCCGCTAGCGGTTACACAGATACGCAGTATTTT.

This sequence joins TRBV2 and TRBJ2-2; 8 bases fit TRBD1. Germline V gene lookup returns CDR1 SNHLY and CDR2 FYNNEI. Trimming at V came to 0 bases and at J to 0 bases, leaving 0 bases not matched to a gene. This CDR3 is 16 amino acids long. CDR3 sequence: CASSEATGANTGELFF. CDR3 DNA: TGTGCCAGCAGTGAAGCGACAGGGGCGAACACCGGGGAGCTGTTTTTT.

This clonotype came up a few times. This chain connects TRBV7-9 to TRBJ2-3; weak D call: TRBD1 (6 bases). The CDR3 is made up of 9 amino acids. Per the germline V gene, CDR1 is SEHNR and CDR2 is FQNEAQ (reference sequence). CDR3 residues: CAGGDTQYF. DNA for the CDR3: TGTGCAGGGGGAGATACGCAGTATTTT.